A single sample gave rise to the 22 T cell receptor beta chains below, sequenced in a study of cytomegalovirus exposure and HLA in healthy donors. PCR used 60 Vbeta primers and 13 Jbeta primers. Generated by immunoSEQ multiplex PCR, the TCRdb table keeps only in-frame clones and is missing some. Its clone listing holds 55,000 to 75,000 clones. Source material: PBMCs. The receptors derive from a male donor in good health and CMV-seronegative.

The V and J genes are TRBV9 and TRBJ2-6, with 7 bases lining up with TRBD1. Germline CDR1 SGDLS, CDR2 YYNGEE. The CDR3 covers 19 residues. Trimming took 0 bases from V and 0 from J; bases not matched to a gene: 9. This chain's CDR3 is CASSVAITGDPSGANVLTF. The CDR3 DNA reads TGTGCCAGCAGCGTAGCAATCACAGGGGATCCCTCTGGGGCCAACGTCCTGACTTTC.

This chain links TRBV27 with TRBJ2-7; 7 bases are a match to TRBD1. The length of the CDR3 is 14 residues. CDR1 and CDR2 from the germline V gene are MNHEY and SMNVEV (reference sequence). V lost 2 bases and J lost 2; bases outside the gene matches: 3. CDR3 in DNA: TGTGCCAGCAGTTTAAGGGACAGCGCCTACGAGCAGTACTTC. It translates to CASSLRDSAYEQYF.

The V gene is TRBV18, the J gene TRBJ1-1; unclear D gene. Germline assignment: CDR1 KGHSH and CDR2 LQKENI. This CDR3 region has 15 residues. The ends were cut back, 0 bases at V and 6 bases at J, with 14 bases in the middle. The CDR3 nucleotides read TGTGCCAGCTCACCACCGGCAGGATCGAGAGCTGAAGCTTTCTTT. Its protein is CASSPPAGSRAEAFF.

The chain carries TRBV5-1 and TRBJ1-1; possible D gene TRBD1, 5 bases. CDR3 length equals 14 residues. V gave up 4 bases and J gave up 1 base, with 11 bases separating them. Looked up from germline, CDR1 is SGHRS and CDR2 is YFSETQ. This CDR3 reads CASSPTTENTEAFF. The CDR3 nucleotides are TGCGCCAGCAGCCCCACGACAGAGAACACTGAAGCTTTCTTT.

This chain joins TRBV18 and TRBJ1-6; 8 bases map to TRBD1. The CDR3 consists of 17 residues. Germline trimming cut 3 bases from V and 10 bases from J; bases unmatched to any gene: 14. Germline V gene data show CDR1 as KGHSH and CDR2 as LQKENI. CDR3 sequence reads: CASSPGRAGGQASPLHF. The CDR3 DNA reads TGTGCCAGCTCACCGGGAAGGGCCGGGGGACAGGCCTCACCCCTCCACTTT.

The chain is built from TRBV7-2 and TRBJ1-2, with D perhaps TRBD1 (5 bases). The CDR3 is made up of 15 amino acids. Trimming shortened V by 5 bases and J by 5 bases, and 18 bases separated the two germline ends. Germline V gene data show CDR1 as SGHTA and CDR2 as FQGNSA. CDR3 amino acids: CASSRIPDTSYGYTF. For the CDR3, the DNA is TGTGCCAGCAGCCGTATACCGGACACCTCATATGGCTACACCTTC.

Note on this clone: A junction end diverges from the germline sequence, so it may reflect a read error. V and J are TRBV11-2 and TRBJ2-3; the D gene is possibly TRBD1 (6 bases). The CDR3 is 12 amino acids. Per the germline V gene, CDR1 is SGHAT and CDR2 is FQNNGV. The CDR3 sequence is CASSRGGDKQYF. For the CDR3, the DNA is TGTGCCAGCAGCCGAGGGGGAGATAAGCAGTATTTT.

The chain joins TRBV21-1 to TRBJ1-2. TRBV21-1 is recorded as a pseudogene. CDR3 size: 15 residues. The CDR3 coding sequence is TGTGCCAGCAGCAAAGGACAGCGACTAGCCGGAGGCTACACCTTC. This sequence encodes CASSKGQRLAGGYTF.

This chain uses TRBV7-2 with TRBJ2-7, with 8 bases lining up with TRBD1. Germline values: CDR1 SGHTA, CDR2 FQGNSA. There are 13 residues in the CDR3. V shed 7 bases, J shed 5 bases, and the junction held 7 bases outside the gene matches. The DNA of the CDR3 is TGTGCCAGCAACGACAGGGGACGCGACGAGCAGTACTTC. Protein sequence: CASNDRGRDEQYF.

This chain connects TRBV7-6 to TRBJ2-5; weak D call: TRBD1 (6 bases). The germline CDR1 and CDR2 sequences are SGHVS and FNYEAQ. V gave up 1 base and J gave up 2 bases, with 8 bases separating them. The CDR3 extends over 14 amino acids. In DNA, the CDR3 is TGTGCCAGCAGCTTAGGGCAGGGGCAAGAGACCCAGTACTTC. It encodes CASSLGQGQETQYF. Based on the CDR3 plus reference TRBV7-6 and TRBJ2-5, the full variable domain is GAGVSQSPRYKVTKRGQDVALRCDPISGHVSLYWYRQALGQGPEFLTYFNYEAQQDKSGLPNDRFSAERPEGSISTLTIQRTEQRDSAMYRCASSLGQGQETQYFGPGTRLLVL.

V is TRBV7-6 and J is TRBJ1-1; TRBD1 is a possible D gene (6 bases). Germline V gene data show CDR1 as SGHVS and CDR2 as FNYEAQ. With 5 bases removed from V and 0 bases from J, the gap between germline ends came to 13 bases. The length of the CDR3 is 15 residues. This chain's CDR3 is CASSTLEGVNTEAFF. The CDR3 DNA follows: TGTGCCAGCAGCACCCTCGAGGGGGTGAACACTGAAGCTTTCTTT.

CDR3 nucleotide sequence: TGTGCCAGCAGCCGAACCTGGGACAGCCGCTACGAGCAGTACTTC. It codes for CASSRTWDSRYEQYF. The chain joins TRBV11-1 to TRBJ2-7; 7 bases line up with TRBD1. The CDR3 loop spans 15 amino acids. V was clipped by 5 bases and J by 3 bases; unmatched bases: 10. In germline, CDR1 is SGHAT, CDR2 FQDESV (reference sequence).

This chain connects TRBV5-1 to TRBJ2-5; the match to TRBD1 covers 9 bases. V lost 4 bases and J lost 4; bases outside the gene matches: 5. This CDR3 is 14 amino acids long. Germline lookup yields CDR1 SGHRS and CDR2 YFSETQ. This CDR3 reads CASSGVDRGETQYF. For the CDR3, the DNA is TGCGCCAGCAGCGGGGTGGACAGGGGAGAGACCCAGTACTTC.

The J gene is TRBJ1-5, the V gene TRBV4-1, with D tentatively TRBD1 (5 bases). V lost 0 bases and J lost 3, with 12 bases in between. Germline assignment: CDR1 MGHRA and CDR2 YSYEKL. The CDR3 spans 16 residues. The DNA of the CDR3 is TGCGCCAGCAGCCAAGATGGGCAGGGCTTCAATCAGCCCCAGCATTTT. It translates to CASSQDGQGFNQPQHF.

This chain links TRBV7-9 with TRBJ1-4; D might be TRBD1 (5 bases). Looked up from germline, CDR1 is SEHNR and CDR2 is FQNEAQ (reference sequence). The CDR3 has 14 amino acids. V shed 5 bases and J shed 4 bases, with 11 bases lying between them. The CDR3 DNA is TGTGCCAGCAGCCTGACAGATCTTAATGAAAAACTGTTTTTT. Protein: CASSLTDLNEKLFF.

The rearrangement links TRBV30 to TRBJ2-7; TRBD2 matches 7 bases. The CDR3 spans 12 residues. The V and J ends lost 5 bases and 2 bases, in that order; junction bases with no gene match: 3. In germline, CDR1 is GTSNPN, CDR2 SVGIG (reference sequence). The CDR3 loop reads CAWERGAYEQYF. DNA for the CDR3: TGTGCCTGGGAGCGGGGTGCCTACGAGCAGTACTTC.

The V call is TRBV7-2, the J call TRBJ2-1; tentatively, D is TRBD2 (5 bases). CDR1 is SGHTA, CDR2 FQGNSA, per germline. The V and J ends lost 4 bases and 6 bases respectively, with 13 bases between them. This CDR3 spans 14 amino acids. The CDR3 DNA reads as TGTGCCAGCAGCTGGACTGGCTCGCCCAATGAGCAGTTCTTC. Amino acids: CASSWTGSPNEQFF.

The chain is built from TRBV18 and TRBJ2-5; 9 bases map to TRBD1. The CDR3 length is 16 residues. Germline trimming cut 6 bases from V and 2 bases from J; bases unmatched to any gene: 10. Germline V gene sequence: CDR1 KGHSH, CDR2 LQKENI. CDR3 bases: TGTGCCAGCTCCATGGGGCGACAGGGGGTTCAAGAGACCCAGTACTTC. Translation: CASSMGRQGVQETQYF.

This chain uses TRBV9 with TRBJ2-2, with TRBD2 matching over 15 bases. The CDR3 is 17 residues long. Germline loops: CDR1 SGDLS, CDR2 YYNGEE. The V and J ends lost 3 bases and 7 bases, in that order; junction bases with no gene match: 7. CDR3 bases: TGTGCCAGCAGCGCGGGACTAGCGGGAGGTGATCTCGGGGAGCTGTTTTTT. As protein: CASSAGLAGGDLGELFF.

The V and J genes are TRBV6-1 and TRBJ1-5, with D maybe TRBD1 (5 bases). Per the germline V gene, CDR1 is MNHNS and CDR2 is SASEGT. Trimming pared 1 base from V and 6 bases from J, leaving 10 bases between. This CDR3 has 14 residues. This chain's CDR3 is CASSEVGQTQPQHF. CDR3 nucleotides: TGTGCCAGCAGTGAAGTGGGGCAGACTCAGCCCCAGCATTTT.

A word on this clone: The junction and the germline gene differ at one end; a read error may be behind it. This rearrangement joins TRBV5-1 to TRBJ2-1, with 7 nucleotides matching TRBD1. The CDR3 covers 15 residues. Germline V lookup: CDR1 SGHRS, CDR2 YFSETQ. CDR3 sequence reads: CASSPDRASDNEQFF. For the CDR3, the DNA is TGCGCCAGCAGCCCAGACAGGGCCTCCGACAATGAGCAGTTCTTC.

The V and J genes are TRBV30 and TRBJ2-7; no definite D call. Germline-derived CDR1 and CDR2 are GTSNPN and SVGIG (reference sequence). The CDR3 is 12 amino acids. Trimming removed 0 bases from V and 2 bases from J, with 5 bases in between. The CDR3 reads CAWSVLPYEQYF. The CDR3, as DNA: TGTGCCTGGAGTGTACTGCCCTACGAGCAGTACTTC.